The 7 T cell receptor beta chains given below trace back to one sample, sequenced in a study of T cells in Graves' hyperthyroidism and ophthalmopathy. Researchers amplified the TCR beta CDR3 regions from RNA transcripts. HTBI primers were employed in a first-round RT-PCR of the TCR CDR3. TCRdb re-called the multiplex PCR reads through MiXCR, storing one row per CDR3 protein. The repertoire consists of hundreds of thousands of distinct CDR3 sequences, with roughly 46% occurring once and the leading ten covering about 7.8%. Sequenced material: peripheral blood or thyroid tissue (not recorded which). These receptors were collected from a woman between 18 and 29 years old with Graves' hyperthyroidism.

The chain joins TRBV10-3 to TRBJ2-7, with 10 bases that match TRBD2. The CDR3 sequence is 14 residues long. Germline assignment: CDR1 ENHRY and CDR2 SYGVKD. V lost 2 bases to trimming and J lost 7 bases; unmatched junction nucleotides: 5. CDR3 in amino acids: CAISEGAGGREQYF. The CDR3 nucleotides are TGTGCCATCAGTGAGGGAGCGGGAGGGCGTGAGCAGTACTTC.

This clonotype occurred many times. CDR3 protein: CASVRVGQETQYF. The CDR3, as DNA: TGTGCCAGCGTCCGGGTCGGCCAAGAGACCCAGTACTTC. The chain combines TRBV2 with TRBJ2-5; no clear D. This CDR3 has 13 amino acids. CDR1 SNHLY and CDR2 FYNNEI come from the germline V gene. V was pared by 8 bases and J by 1 base, with 11 bases between. The full variable domain, completed using reference TRBV2 and TRBJ2-5, is EPEVTQTPSHQVTQMGQEVILRCVPISNHLYFYWYRQILGQKVEFLVSFYNNEISEKSEIFDDQFSVERPDGSNFTLKIRSTKLEDSAMYFCASVRVGQETQYFGPGTRLLVL.

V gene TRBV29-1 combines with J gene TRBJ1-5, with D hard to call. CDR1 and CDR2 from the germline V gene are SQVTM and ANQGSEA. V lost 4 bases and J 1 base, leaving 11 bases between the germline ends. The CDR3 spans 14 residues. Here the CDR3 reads CSVGEGGSNQPQHF. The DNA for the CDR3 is TGCAGCGTTGGGGAGGGAGGAAGCAATCAGCCCCAGCATTTT.

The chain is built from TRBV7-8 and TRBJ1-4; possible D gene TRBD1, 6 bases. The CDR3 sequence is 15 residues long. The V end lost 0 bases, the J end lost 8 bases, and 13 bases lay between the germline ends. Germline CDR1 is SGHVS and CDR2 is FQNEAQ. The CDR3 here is CASSLAVTGREKLFF. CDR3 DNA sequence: TGTGCCAGCAGCTTAGCCGTGACAGGCAGAGAAAAACTGTTTTTT.

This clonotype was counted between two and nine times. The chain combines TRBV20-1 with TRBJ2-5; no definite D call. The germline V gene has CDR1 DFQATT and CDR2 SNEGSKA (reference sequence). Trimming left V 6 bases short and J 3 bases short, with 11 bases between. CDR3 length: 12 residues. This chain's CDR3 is CSAGRAEETQYF. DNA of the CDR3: TGCAGTGCCGGCCGGGCAGAAGAGACCCAGTACTTC.

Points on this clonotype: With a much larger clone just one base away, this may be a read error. The CDR3 sequence is CATSFKGAGAQPQHF. CDR3 sequence (DNA): TGTGCCACCAGCTTTAAGGGGGCAGGGGCTCAGCCCCAGCATTTT. The chain employs TRBV15 and TRBJ1-5, with 7 bases matching TRBD1. J gave up 6 bases and V 5 bases, and 10 bases lay outside the gene matches. This CDR3 has 15 residues. The germline gives CDR1 LNHNV, CDR2 YYDKDF (reference sequence). Together with reference TRBV15 and TRBJ1-5, the CDR3 gives the full variable domain: DAMVIQNPRYQVTQFGKPVTLSCSQTLNHNVMYWYQQKSSQAPKLLFHYYDKDFNNEADTPDNFQSRRPNTSFCFLDIRSPGLGDTAMYLCATSFKGAGAQPQHFGDGTRLSIL.

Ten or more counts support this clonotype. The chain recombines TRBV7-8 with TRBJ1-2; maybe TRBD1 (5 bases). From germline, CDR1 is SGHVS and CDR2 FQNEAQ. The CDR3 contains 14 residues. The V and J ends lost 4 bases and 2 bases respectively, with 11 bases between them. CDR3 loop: CASSYGTDNYGYTF. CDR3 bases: TGTGCCAGCAGCTACGGGACGGACAACTATGGCTACACCTTC.